Below are 16 T cell receptor beta chains sequenced from a single sample in a study of T cell repertoires in cytomegalovirus infection. TCRdb processed the reads anew with MiXCR; each CDR3 protein has one entry. Altogether around 320,000 distinct CDR3 sequences are present, around 9.5% being singletons, with the ten largest covering about 4.5%. Sequences were obtained from PBMCs. The receptors shown here come from a human donor in good health (CMV status not recorded). Some clones in this sample may be carry-over from other donors' samples.

This clonotype was recorded many times. This chain connects TRBV4-3 to TRBJ2-1; tentative D call: TRBD1 (6 bases). Germline loops: CDR1 LGHNA, CDR2 YSLEER. The germline V and J ends were trimmed by 1 base and 9 bases, with 22 bases remaining between them. The CDR3 sequence is 17 residues long. The CDR3 bases are TGCGCCAGCAGCCAAGCCAGACAGGCCGAAGTCCCCTTTGAGCAGTTCTTC. Its translation: CASSQARQAEVPFEQFF.

The rearrangement uses TRBV6-6 and TRBJ1-6; 9 nucleotides match TRBD1. CDR1 is MNHNY, CDR2 SVGAGI, per germline (reference sequence). The V and J ends lost 6 bases and 10 bases, in that order; junction bases with no gene match: 10. The CDR3 length is 15 residues. The CDR3 region has the DNA TGTGCCAGCAGCGATACAGGGGGCGGAGGATCACCCCTCCACTTT. Translating it yields CASSDTGGGGSPLHF.

The V gene is TRBV20-1, the J gene TRBJ2-2; 8 bases map to TRBD2. J gave up 1 base and V 3 bases, and 4 bases lay outside the gene matches. Germline CDR1 DFQATT, CDR2 SNEGSKA (reference sequence). The CDR3 loop spans 15 amino acids. CDR3 loop: CSASRLAGNTGELFF. The CDR3 nucleotides read TGCAGTGCTAGTCGCCTAGCGGGGAACACCGGGGAGCTGTTTTTT.

This clonotype has a handful of counts. The V and J genes are TRBV28 and TRBJ2-7; 7 bases align to TRBD1. This CDR3 region has 14 residues. CDR1 is MDHEN, CDR2 SYDVKM, per germline. V was clipped by 6 bases and J by 3 bases; unmatched bases: 8. The CDR3 DNA reads TGTGCCAGCAGACTGACAGGGTCGGTCTACGAGCAGTACTTC. This codes for CASRLTGSVYEQYF. Together with reference TRBV28 and TRBJ2-7, the CDR3 gives the full variable domain: DVKVTQSSRYLVKRTGEKVFLECVQDMDHENMFWYRQDPGLGLRLIYFSYDVKMKEKGDIPEGYSVSREKKERFSLILESASTNQTSMYLCASRLTGSVYEQYFGPGTRLTVT.

This rearrangement joins TRBV7-2 to TRBJ1-5; TRBD1 might be the D (5 bases). The V gene's germline CDR1 is SGHTA and CDR2 FQGNSA. Trimming took 5 bases from V and 5 from J, leaving 16 bases between them. The CDR3 totals 15 residues. The CDR3 reads CASSPLGTSDQPQHF. In nucleotides, the CDR3 is TGTGCCAGCAGCCCCCTGGGGACGTCGGATCAGCCCCAGCATTTT. The full variable domain, completed using reference TRBV7-2 and TRBJ1-5, is GAGVSQSPSNKVTEKGKDVELRCDPISGHTALYWYRQSLGQGLEFLIYFQGNSAPDKSGLPSDRFSAERTGGSVSTLTIQRTQQEDSAVYLCASSPLGTSDQPQHFGDGTRLSIL.

There are many counts of this clonotype. The genes are TRBV7-9 and TRBJ1-2; D gene ambiguous. CDR1 SEHNR and CDR2 FQNEAQ come from the germline V gene (reference sequence). V was clipped by 5 bases and J by 5 bases, with 12 bases between them. This CDR3 is 13 amino acids long. The CDR3 loop is CASSRRSQYGYTF. CDR3 nucleotide sequence: TGTGCCAGCAGCCGCCGGTCACAATATGGCTACACCTTC.

This clonotype was seen only once. The chain combines TRBV28 with TRBJ1-5; tentative D call: TRBD1 (5 bases). Trimming removed 7 bases from V and 5 bases from J, with 15 bases in between. This CDR3 comprises 14 residues. The germline gives CDR1 MDHEN, CDR2 SYDVKM. The CDR3 sequence is CASKTGWGDQPQHF. CDR3 DNA: TGTGCCAGCAAGACCGGGTGGGGGGATCAGCCCCAGCATTTT.

This clonotype was observed a handful of times. V gene TRBV5-1 combines with J gene TRBJ1-2, with D maybe TRBD1 (6 bases). Per the germline V gene, CDR1 is SGHRS and CDR2 is YFSETQ. This CDR3 is built from 14 residues. V was trimmed by 4 bases and J by 4 bases, leaving 14 bases between them. The CDR3 DNA reads TGCGCCAGCAGCACCGGACAGACCTCCTATGGCTACACCTTC. Its protein is CASSTGQTSYGYTF.

This clonotype was seen ten or more times. The rearrangement joins TRBV6-8 to TRBJ2-3; 8 bases align to TRBD2. Germline V CDR1 and CDR2: MNHGY, SAAAGT. V was clipped by 5 bases and J by 4 bases; unmatched bases: 5. This CDR3 is 14 amino acids long. CDR3 bases: TGTGCCAGCAGTCGACGGCGGGGGGCAGATACGCAGTATTTT. Encoded protein: CASSRRRGADTQYF.

This clonotype was observed many times. The CDR3 DNA sequence: TGTGCCAGCAACCCAGGGGGGGGTTACAATGAGCAGTTCTTC. As protein: CASNPGGGYNEQFF. The chain is built from TRBV7-2 and TRBJ2-1; D possibly uses TRBD1 or TRBD2 (7 bases each). Deletions cut 7 bases from V and 4 bases from J, with 14 bases between. Germline V gene lookup returns CDR1 SGHTA and CDR2 FQGNSA. CDR3 length equals 14 residues.

This clonotype was recorded a few times. The gene calls are TRBV7-3 and TRBJ2-1; 9 bases are shared with TRBD1. Per the germline V gene, CDR1 is SGHTA and CDR2 is FQGTGA. J gave up 6 bases and V 6 bases, and 15 bases lay outside the gene matches. The length of the CDR3 is 17 residues. The CDR3 DNA reads TGTGCCAGCAGTCATATCCAGGGGACAGGGCTGGGCAATGAGCAGTTCTTC. Amino acids: CASSHIQGTGLGNEQFF.

This clonotype was counted ten times or more. This chain links TRBV19 with TRBJ2-6; D unresolved. Germline V CDR1 and CDR2: LNHDA, SQIVND (reference sequence). This CDR3 is 15 amino acids long. Trimming stripped 3 bases from V and 2 bases from J, with 8 bases between. CDR3 nucleotides: TGTGCCAGTAGTATTACAGTAACTGGGGCCAACGTCCTGACTTTC. Encoded protein: CASSITVTGANVLTF.

This clonotype was seen a single time. The chain has TRBV20-1 and TRBJ2-7, with TRBD2 matching 7 bases. V was clipped by 2 bases and J by 2 bases; unmatched bases: 3. The CDR3 runs 13 residues. Germline CDR1 is DFQATT and CDR2 is SNEGSKA (reference sequence). Here the CDR3 DNA reads TGCAGTGCTAGACCTAGCGGTACCTACGAGCAGTACTTC. It codes for CSARPSGTYEQYF.

The chain uses TRBV12-3 or TRBV12-4 and TRBJ1-3; D is unclear. Trimming cost V 1 base and J 3 bases, with 10 bases left between them. The CDR3 runs 15 residues. The CDR3 nucleotides read TGTGCCAGCAGTTTAGTCGGGTTTAATGGAAACACCATATATTTT. Protein sequence: CASSLVGFNGNTIYF.

This chain links TRBV7-6 with TRBJ1-6; D gene unclear. The V gene lost 0 bases and the J gene lost 11 bases, with 5 bases spanning the gap. CDR1 is SGHVS, CDR2 FNYEAQ, per germline. The CDR3 contains 12 residues. As DNA, the CDR3 is TGTGCCAGCAGCTTAGCTCTGACACCCCTCCACTTT. Amino acid sequence: CASSLALTPLHF.

The V gene is TRBV10-2, the J gene TRBJ2-7, with 10 bases identical to TRBD1. After removal of 7 bases from V and 4 bases from J, the junction contained 7 bases not matched to a gene. This CDR3 region has 14 residues. The germline gives CDR1 WSHSY, CDR2 SAAADI. In DNA, the CDR3 is TGCGCCAGCACCCTGGGACAGGGGAAATACGAGCAGTACTTC. Residues: CASTLGQGKYEQYF.